The TCR beta chain under discussion was sequenced for a study of immune characterization of retroperitoneal liposarcoma. This clonotype was seen only a few times. Each CDR3 protein is one row after TCRdb ran MiXCR on the PCR reads. The sample has about 4,100 distinct CDR3 sequences; approximately 30% are singletons. CDR3 size: 16 residues. CDR1 and CDR2 from the germline V gene are MRHNA and SNTAGT. The junction had 10 bases not matched to a gene; V was cut back by 6 bases and J by 5 bases. V usage is TRBV6-4 and J usage is TRBJ2-1, with TRBD1 identical over 10 bases. This sequence originates from a female donor with retroperitoneal liposarcoma. The material sequenced was blood. DNA for the CDR3: TGTGCCAGCAGCCCAACGCCGGGACAGGGGAACAATGAGCAGTTCTTC. Its protein product is CASSPTPGQGNNEQFF.